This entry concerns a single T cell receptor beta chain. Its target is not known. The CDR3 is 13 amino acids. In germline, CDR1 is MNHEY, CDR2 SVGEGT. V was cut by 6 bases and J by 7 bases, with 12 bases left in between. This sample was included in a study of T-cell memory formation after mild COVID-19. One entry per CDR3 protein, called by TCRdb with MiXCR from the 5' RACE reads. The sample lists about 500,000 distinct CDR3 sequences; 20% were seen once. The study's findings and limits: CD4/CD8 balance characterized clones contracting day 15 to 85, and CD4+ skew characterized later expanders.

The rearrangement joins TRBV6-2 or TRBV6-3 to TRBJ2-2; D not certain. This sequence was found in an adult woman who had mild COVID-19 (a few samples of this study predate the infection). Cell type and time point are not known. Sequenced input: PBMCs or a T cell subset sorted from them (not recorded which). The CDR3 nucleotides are TGTGCCAGCAGAGACCCCGCTGGCGGGGAGCTGTTTTTT. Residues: CASRDPAGGELFF.